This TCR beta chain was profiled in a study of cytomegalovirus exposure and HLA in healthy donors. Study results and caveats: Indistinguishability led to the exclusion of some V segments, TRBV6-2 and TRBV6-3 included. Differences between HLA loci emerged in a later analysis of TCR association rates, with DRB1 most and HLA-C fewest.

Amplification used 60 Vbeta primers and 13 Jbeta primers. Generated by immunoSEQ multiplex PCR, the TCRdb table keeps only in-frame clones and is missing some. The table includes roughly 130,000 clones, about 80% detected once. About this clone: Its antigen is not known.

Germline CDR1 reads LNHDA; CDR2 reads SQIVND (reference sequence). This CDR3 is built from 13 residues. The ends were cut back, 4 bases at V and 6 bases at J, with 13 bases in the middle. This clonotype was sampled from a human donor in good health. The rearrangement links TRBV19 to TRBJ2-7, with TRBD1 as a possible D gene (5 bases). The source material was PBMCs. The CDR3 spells CASSTGHPREQYF. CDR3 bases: TGTGCCAGTAGTACAGGGCACCCACGCGAGCAGTACTTC.